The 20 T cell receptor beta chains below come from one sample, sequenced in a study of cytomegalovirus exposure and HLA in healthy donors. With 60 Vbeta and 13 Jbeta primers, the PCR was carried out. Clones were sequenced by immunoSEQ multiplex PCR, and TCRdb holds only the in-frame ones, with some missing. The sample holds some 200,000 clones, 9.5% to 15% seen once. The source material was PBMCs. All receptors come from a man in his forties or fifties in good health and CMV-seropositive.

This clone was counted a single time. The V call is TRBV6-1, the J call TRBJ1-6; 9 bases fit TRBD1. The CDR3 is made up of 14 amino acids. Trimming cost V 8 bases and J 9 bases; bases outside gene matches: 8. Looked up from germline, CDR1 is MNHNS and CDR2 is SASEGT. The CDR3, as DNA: TGTGCCAGCCGGGGACAGGGAGGCGGTTCACCCCTCCACTTT. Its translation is CASRGQGGGSPLHF.

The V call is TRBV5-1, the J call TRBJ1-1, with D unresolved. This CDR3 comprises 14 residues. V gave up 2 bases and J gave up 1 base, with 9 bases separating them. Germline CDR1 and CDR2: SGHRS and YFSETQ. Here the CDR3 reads CASSLETPNTEAFF. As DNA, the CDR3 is TGCGCCAGCAGCTTAGAAACACCGAACACTGAAGCTTTCTTT.

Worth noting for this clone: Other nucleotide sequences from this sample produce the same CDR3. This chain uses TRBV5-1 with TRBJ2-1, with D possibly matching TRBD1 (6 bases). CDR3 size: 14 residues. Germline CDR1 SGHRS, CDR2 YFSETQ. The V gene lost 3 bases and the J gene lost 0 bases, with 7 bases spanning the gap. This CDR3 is CASSSGDSYNEQFF. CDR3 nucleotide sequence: TGCGCCAGCAGCTCAGGGGACTCCTACAATGAGCAGTTCTTC.

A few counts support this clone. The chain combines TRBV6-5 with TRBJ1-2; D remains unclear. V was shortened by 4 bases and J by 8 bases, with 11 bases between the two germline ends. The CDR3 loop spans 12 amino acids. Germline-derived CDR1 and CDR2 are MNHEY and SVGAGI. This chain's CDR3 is CASSSGGYGYTF. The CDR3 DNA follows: TGTGCCAGCAGTTCCGGAGGGTACGGCTACACCTTC.

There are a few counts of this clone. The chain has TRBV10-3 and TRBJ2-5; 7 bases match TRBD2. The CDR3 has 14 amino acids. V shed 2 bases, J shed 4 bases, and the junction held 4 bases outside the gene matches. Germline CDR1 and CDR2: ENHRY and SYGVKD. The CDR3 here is CAISEETSRETQYF. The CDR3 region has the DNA TGTGCCATCAGTGAGGAGACTAGCAGAGAGACCCAGTACTTC.

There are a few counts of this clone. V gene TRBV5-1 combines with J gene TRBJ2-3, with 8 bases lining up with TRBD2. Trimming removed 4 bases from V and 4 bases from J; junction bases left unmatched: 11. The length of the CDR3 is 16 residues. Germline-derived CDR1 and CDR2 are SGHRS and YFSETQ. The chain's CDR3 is CASSLGLVGWSDTQYF. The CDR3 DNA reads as TGCGCCAGCAGCCTGGGACTAGTGGGGTGGTCAGATACGCAGTATTTT.

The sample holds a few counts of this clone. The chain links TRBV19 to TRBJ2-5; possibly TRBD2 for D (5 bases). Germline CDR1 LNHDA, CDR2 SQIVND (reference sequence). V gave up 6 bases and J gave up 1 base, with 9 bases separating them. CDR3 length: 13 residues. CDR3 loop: CASSRDSQETQYF. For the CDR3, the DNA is TGTGCCAGTAGCCGGGATTCCCAAGAGACCCAGTACTTC.

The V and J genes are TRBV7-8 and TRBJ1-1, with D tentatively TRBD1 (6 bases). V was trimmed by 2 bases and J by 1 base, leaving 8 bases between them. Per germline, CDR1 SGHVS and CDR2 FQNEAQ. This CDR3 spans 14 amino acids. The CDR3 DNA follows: TGTGCCAGCAGCTTAACAGGGCAGAACACTGAAGCTTTCTTT. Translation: CASSLTGQNTEAFF.

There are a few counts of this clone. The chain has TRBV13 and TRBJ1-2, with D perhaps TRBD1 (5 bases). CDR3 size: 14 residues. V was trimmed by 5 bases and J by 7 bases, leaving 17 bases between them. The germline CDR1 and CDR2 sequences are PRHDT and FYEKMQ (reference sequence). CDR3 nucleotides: TGTGCCAGCAGCATTGAACGGGGGGATGGTGGCTACACCTTC. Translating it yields CASSIERGDGGYTF.

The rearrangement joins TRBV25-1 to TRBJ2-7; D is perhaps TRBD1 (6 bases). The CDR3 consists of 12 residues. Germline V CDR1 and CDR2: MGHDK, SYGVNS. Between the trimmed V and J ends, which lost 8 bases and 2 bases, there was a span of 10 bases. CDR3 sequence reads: CASRQDPYEQYF. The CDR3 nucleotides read TGTGCCAGCCGACAGGACCCCTACGAGCAGTACTTC.

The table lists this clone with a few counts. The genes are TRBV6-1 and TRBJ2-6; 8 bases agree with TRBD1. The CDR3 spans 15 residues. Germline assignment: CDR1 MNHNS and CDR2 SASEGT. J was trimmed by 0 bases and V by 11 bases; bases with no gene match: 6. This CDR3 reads CAGGQGRSGANVLTF. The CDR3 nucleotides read TGTGCCGGCGGACAGGGTCGCTCTGGGGCCAACGTCCTGACTTTC.

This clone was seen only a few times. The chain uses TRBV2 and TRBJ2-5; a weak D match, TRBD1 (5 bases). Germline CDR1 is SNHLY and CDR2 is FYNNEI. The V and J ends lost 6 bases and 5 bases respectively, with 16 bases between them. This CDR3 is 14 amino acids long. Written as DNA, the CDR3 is TGTGCCAGCAGAAACAGGAGTGTTAGTGAGACCCAGTACTTC. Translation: CASRNRSVSETQYF.

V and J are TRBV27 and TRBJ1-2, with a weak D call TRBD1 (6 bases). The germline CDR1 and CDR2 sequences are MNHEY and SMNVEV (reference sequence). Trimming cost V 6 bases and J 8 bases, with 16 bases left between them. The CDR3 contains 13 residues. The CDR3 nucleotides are TGTGCCAGCAGGCCCGGGGGGGCTTACGGCTACACCTTC. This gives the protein CASRPGGAYGYTF.

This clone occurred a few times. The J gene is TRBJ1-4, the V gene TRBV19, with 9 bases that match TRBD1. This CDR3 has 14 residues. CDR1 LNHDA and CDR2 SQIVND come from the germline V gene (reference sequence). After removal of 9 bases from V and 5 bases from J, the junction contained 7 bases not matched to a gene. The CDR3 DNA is TGTGCCAGCAGACAGGGGGATAAAAATGAAAAACTGTTTTTT. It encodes CASRQGDKNEKLFF.

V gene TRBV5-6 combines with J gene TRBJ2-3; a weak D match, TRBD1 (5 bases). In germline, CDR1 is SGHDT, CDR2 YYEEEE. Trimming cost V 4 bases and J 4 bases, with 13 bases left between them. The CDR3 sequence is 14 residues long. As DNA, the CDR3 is TGTGCCAGCAGCACCAGGACAAGGGCAGATACGCAGTATTTT. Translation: CASSTRTRADTQYF.

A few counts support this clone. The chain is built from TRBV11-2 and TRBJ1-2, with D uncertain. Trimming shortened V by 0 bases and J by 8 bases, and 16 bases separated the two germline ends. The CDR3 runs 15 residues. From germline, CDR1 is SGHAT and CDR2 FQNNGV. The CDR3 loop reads CASSLDVGPGEGYTF. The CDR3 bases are TGTGCCAGCAGCTTAGATGTAGGGCCCGGGGAAGGCTACACCTTC.

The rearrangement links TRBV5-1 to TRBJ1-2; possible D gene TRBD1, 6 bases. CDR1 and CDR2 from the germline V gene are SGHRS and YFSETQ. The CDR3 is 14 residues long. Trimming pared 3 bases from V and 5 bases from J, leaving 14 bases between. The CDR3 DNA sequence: TGCGCCAGCAGCTCTGTACAGGGAGAGTATGGCTACACCTTC. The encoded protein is CASSSVQGEYGYTF. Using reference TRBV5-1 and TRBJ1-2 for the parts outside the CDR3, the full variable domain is KAGVTQTPRYLIKTRGQQVTLSCSPISGHRSVSWYQQTPGQGLQFLFEYFSETQRNKGNFPGRFSGRQFSNSRSEMNVSTLELGDSALYLCASSSVQGEYGYTFGSGTRLTVV.

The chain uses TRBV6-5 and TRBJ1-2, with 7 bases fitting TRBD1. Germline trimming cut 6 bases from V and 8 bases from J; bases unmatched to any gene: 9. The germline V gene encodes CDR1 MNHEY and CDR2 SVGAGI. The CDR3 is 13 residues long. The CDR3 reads CASSRTGEDGYTF. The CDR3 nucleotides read TGTGCCAGCAGCCGCACAGGGGAAGACGGCTACACCTTC.

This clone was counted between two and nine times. The CDR3 loop is CASSLGGAEAFF. The CDR3 DNA reads as TGTGCCAGCAGTTTAGGGGGGGCCGAAGCTTTCTTT. J is TRBJ1-1 and V is TRBV6-6; D may be TRBD1 (6 bases). CDR3 length equals 12 residues. The germline gives CDR1 MNHNY, CDR2 SVGAGI (reference sequence). Trimming took off 4 bases at V and 8 bases at J, with 11 bases between the two ends.

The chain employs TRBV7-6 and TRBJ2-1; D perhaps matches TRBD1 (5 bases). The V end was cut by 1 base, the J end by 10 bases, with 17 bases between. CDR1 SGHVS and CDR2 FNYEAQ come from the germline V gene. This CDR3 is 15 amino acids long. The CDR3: CASSLGGAGSGEQFF. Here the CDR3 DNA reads TGTGCCAGCAGCTTAGGGGGCGCCGGATCAGGAGAGCAGTTCTTC. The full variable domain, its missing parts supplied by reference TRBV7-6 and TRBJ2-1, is GAGVSQSPRYKVTKRGQDVALRCDPISGHVSLYWYRQALGQGPEFLTYFNYEAQQDKSGLPNDRFSAERPEGSISTLTIQRTEQRDSAMYRCASSLGGAGSGEQFFGPGTRLTVL.